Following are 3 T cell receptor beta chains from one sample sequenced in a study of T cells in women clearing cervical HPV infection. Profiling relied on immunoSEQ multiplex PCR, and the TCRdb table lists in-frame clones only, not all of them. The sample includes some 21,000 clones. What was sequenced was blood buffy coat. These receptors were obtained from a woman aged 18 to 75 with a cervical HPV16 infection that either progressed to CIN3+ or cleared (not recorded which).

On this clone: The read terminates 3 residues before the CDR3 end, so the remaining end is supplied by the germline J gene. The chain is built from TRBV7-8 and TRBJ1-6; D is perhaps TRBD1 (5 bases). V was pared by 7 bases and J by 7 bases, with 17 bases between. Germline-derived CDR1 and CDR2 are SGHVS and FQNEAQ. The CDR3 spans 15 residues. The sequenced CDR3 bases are TGTGCCAGCACCAAGGGCGGGGCAGGGAATTCACCC. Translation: CASTKGGAGNSP. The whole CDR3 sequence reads CASTKGGAGNSPLHF.

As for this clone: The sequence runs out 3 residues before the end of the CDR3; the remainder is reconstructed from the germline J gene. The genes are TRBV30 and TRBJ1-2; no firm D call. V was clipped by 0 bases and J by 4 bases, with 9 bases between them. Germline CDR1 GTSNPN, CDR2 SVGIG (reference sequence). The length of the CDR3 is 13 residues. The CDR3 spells CAWSVRGIYGYTF. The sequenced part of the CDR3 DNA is TGTGCCTGGAGTGTACGAGGTATCTATGGC.

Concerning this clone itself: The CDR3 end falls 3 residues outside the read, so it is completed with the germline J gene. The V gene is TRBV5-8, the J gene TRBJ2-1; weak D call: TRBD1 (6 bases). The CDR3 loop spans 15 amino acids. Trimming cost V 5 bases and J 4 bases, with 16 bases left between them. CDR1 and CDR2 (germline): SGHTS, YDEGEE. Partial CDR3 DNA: TGTGCCAGCAGTGAGGGGACAAACCATTACAATGAG. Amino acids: CASSEGTNHYNE. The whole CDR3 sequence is CASSEGTNHYNEQFF.